This T cell receptor beta chain was identified in a study of PD-L1 blockade in urothelial cancer (dated by TCRdb to between 2016 and 2019). Notes on the research overall: All patients started therapy in about 2014 and received atezolizumab 1,200 mg intravenously every 3 weeks. Durable clinical benefit was achieved by nine patients and was not achieved by 20 patients. Durable clinical benefit meant progression-free survival longer than 6 months, and TCR features were also tested against progression-free and overall survival. An exploratory multi-omic analysis was conducted of the somatic, immune and clinical correlates of response to PD-L1 blockade with atezolizumab in urothelial cancer. Blood samples gave median yields of around 150,000 T cells and around 88,000 unique TCRs, along with a median clonality of approximately 0.084. Under 30 patients had pretreatment blood TCR-seq, roughly 24 had at least one posttreatment blood collection, and roughly 24 had tumor TCR-seq. About 85% of the roughly 29 patients were males with bladder-origin urothelial cancer, and 18 of 29 reported a prior smoking history. TCR sequencing covered pretreatment tumor samples and matched, serially collected peripheral blood taken before and after atezolizumab treatment. Patients had an ECOG performance status of 0 or 1 and had received between 0 and 3 prior chemotherapy regimens. In the same patients, pretreatment tumors underwent whole exome sequencing and RNA sequencing in addition to TCR sequencing. Blood samples were analyzed 3 weeks after the start of treatment (second dose) and 6 weeks after the start of treatment.

Looking up the germline V gene (reference sequence) yields CDR1 LNHDA and CDR2 SQIVND. Relative to germline, V is missing 4 bases and J is missing 3 bases, with 3 bases of the junction outside any gene match. The CDR3, cysteine through phenylalanine, is 13 amino acids long. Only the CDR3 portion is preserved as DNA: 39 bases, with reading frame beginning at the first base. This specimen's time point label, per the study, means: pretreatment peripheral blood. The cohort comprised around 30 patients with locally advanced or metastatic urothelial carcinoma treated at Memorial Sloan Kettering on a trial protocol. Peripheral blood mononuclear cells were collected from each patient pretreatment and during treatment, giving between 1 and 8 total time points per patient. The Qiagen DNeasy Blood extraction kit was used to purify genomic DNA from total PBMCs and tumor samples. PBMCs were collected pretreatment and during treatment, and were isolated and stored as previously described.

In the case of this clone: Its cognate antigen has yet to be identified. Base qualities are not recorded, but no much larger clone differs from it by a single base.

The investigation overall reported the following: Improved progression-free and overall survival was found to be associated with pretreatment peripheral blood TCR clonality below the median. Greater expansion of tumor-associated TCR clones in peripheral blood 3 weeks after the start of treatment was observed in patients with durable benefit (n of about 21, p = 0.022). Because the sample size was small (n ≈ 27) and many exploratory analyses were performed, the results are intended to be hypothesis-generating.

Synthetic TCR analog templates were spiked into each PCR to estimate absolute template abundance from read counts. The immunoSEQ assay used bias-controlled V and J gene primers to amplify TCRbeta CDR3 regions from genomic DNA. Sequencing of rearranged TCRbeta segments was performed at approximately 20X coverage. The source study handled its data this way. Clustering was used to correct sequencing errors, and CDR3s were annotated against IMGT to assign V, D and J genes. Downstream analyses used only productive TCRbeta rearrangements, leaving out any out-of-frame or stop-codon sequences. Clonality was computed as one minus Shannon entropy normalized by the log of the number of unique productive sequences. Clones differing between time points or between blood and tumor were identified by Fisher's exact test with Benjamini-Hochberg correction at adjusted p below 0.01. Sourced from immuneACCESS, this table was stored by TCRdb with only in-frame sequences that have V and J called. A share of the clones is absent; for the studies checked, an unresolved V gene accounts for under half, and the remainder has no known explanation. V and J calls and clone size follow that table, whereas D and trimming were derived from the DNA. The sample table records about 38,000 clones; approximately 86% of these occur just once. The ten largest clones capture 15% of the sample.

Sequences were derived from PBMCs, sampled around atezolizumab (anti-PD-L1) treatment. The sequence was obtained from a man older than 75 with urothelial cancer. The chain couples TRBV19 to TRBJ2-7, and TRBD2 aligns with 7 junction nucleotides. The DNA reads TGTGCCAGTAGTAGGGGAGGGATCTACGAGCAGTACTTC. The translation is CASSRGGIYEQYF.